The sequence of this T cell receptor beta chain was determined in a study of glioma-infiltrating T cells after dendritic cell vaccination. Study-level information: Treatment, given 2003 to 2012, was autologous tumor lysate-pulsed dendritic cell vaccination. Patients received three intradermal dendritic cell vaccine injections at biweekly intervals.

V was shortened by 1 base and J by 4 bases, with 14 bases between the two germline ends. This CDR3 is built from 16 residues. The germline gives CDR1 SGHVS, CDR2 FQNEAQ. TCRB CDR3 was amplified from 2 ug genomic DNA or less. Sequencing was performed with immunoSEQ multiplex PCR; in TCRdb, only in-frame clones are kept and a portion is missing. The table includes 100,000 or so clones, 90% detected once. Time point described: after dendritic cell vaccination, including at tumor progression/relapse. The material was blood, obtained after dendritic cell vaccination. This receptor was taken from a human donor with glioblastoma. V is TRBV7-8 and J is TRBJ1-3; D might be TRBD1 (5 bases). CDR3 DNA: TGTGCCAGCAGCTTAGGGCTACAGGCAGGGGGAAACACCATATATTTT. Translating gives CASSLGLQAGGNTIYF. The full variable domain, with the rest looked up from reference TRBV7-8 and TRBJ1-3, is GAGVSQSPRYKVAKRGQDVALRCDPISGHVSLFWYQQALGQGPEFLTYFQNEAQLDKSGLPSDRFFAERPEGSVSTLKIQRTQQEDSAVYLCASSLGLQAGGNTIYFGEGSWLTVV.